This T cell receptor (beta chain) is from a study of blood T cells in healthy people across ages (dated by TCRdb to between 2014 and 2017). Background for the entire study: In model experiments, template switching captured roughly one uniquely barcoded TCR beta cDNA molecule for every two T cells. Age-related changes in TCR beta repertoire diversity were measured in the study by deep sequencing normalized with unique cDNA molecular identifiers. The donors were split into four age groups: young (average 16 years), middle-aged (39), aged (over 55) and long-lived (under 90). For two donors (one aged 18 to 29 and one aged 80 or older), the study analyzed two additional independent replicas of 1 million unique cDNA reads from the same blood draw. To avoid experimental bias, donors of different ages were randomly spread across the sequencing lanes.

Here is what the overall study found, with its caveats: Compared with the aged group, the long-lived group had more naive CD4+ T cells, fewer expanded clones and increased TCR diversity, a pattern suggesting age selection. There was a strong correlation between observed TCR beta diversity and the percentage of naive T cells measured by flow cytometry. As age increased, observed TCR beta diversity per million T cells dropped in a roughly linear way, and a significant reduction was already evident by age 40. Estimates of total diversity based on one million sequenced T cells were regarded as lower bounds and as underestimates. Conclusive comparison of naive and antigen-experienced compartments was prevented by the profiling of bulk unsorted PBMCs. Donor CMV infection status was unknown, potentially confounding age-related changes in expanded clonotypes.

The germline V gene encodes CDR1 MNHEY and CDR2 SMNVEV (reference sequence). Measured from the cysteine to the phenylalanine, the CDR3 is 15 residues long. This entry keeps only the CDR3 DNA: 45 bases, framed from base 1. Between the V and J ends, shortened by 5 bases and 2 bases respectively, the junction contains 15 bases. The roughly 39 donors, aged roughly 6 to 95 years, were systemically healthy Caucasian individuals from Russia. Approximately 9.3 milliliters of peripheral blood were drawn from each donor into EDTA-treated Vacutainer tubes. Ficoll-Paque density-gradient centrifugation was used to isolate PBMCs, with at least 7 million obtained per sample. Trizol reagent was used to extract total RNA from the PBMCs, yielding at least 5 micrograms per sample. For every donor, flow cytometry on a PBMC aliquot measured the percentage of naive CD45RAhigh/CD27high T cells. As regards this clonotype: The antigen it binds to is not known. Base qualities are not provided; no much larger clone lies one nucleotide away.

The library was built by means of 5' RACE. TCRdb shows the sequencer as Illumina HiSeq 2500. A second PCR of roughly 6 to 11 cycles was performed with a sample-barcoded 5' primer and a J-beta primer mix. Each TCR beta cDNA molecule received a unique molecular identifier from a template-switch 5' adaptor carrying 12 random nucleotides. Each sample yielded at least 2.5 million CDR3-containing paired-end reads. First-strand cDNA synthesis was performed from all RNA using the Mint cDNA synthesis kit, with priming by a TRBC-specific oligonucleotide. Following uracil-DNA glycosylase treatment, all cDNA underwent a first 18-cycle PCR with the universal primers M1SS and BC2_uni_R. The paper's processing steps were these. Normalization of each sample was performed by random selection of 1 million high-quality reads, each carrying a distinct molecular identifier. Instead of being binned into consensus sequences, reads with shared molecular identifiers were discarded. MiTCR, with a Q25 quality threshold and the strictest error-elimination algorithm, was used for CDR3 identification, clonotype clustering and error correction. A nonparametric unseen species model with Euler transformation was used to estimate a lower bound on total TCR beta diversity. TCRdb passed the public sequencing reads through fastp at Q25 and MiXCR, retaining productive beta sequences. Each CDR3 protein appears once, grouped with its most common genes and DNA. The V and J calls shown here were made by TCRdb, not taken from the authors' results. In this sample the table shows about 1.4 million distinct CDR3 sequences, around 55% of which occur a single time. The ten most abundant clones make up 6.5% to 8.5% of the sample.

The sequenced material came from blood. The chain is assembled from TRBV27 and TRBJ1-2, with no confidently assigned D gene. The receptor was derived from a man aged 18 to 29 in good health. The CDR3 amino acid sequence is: CASSHRGRYNYGYTF. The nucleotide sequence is TGTGCCAGCAGTCACCGCGGGCGTTACAACTATGGCTACACCTTC.